Below, 10 T cell receptor beta chains from the same sample are listed, as sequenced in a study of T cell changes during pregnancy in multiple sclerosis. Clones were sequenced by immunoSEQ multiplex PCR, and TCRdb holds only the in-frame ones, with some missing. The sample shows roughly 49,000 clones, 85% to 95% of them seen only once. This sample comprised CD8+ T cells from peripheral blood mononuclear cells, obtained in the first trimester of pregnancy. The receptors were gathered from a female donor with multiple sclerosis, enrolled in a pregnancy study.

The gene calls are TRBV4-1 and TRBJ1-2; 7 bases match TRBD1. Germline-derived CDR1 and CDR2 are MGHRA and YSYEKL. Trimming at V came to 0 bases and at J to 4 bases, leaving 8 bases not matched to a gene. The CDR3 spans 16 residues. CDR3: CASSQEGRDSPYGYTF. CDR3 in DNA: TGCGCCAGCAGCCAAGAAGGTCGGGACAGTCCCTATGGCTACACCTTC.

V is TRBV13 and J is TRBJ1-2; TRBD1 matches 10 bases. The V gene end was trimmed by 5 bases and the J gene end by 4 bases; junction bases not matched to a gene: 10. The CDR3 consists of 16 residues. Germline assignment: CDR1 PRHDT and CDR2 FYEKMQ (reference sequence). CDR3 nucleotides: TGTGCCAGCAGCGACGGGACAGGGGATGTCGGCTATGGCTACACCTTC. Translated, it gives CASSDGTGDVGYGYTF. The full variable domain, with the rest looked up from reference TRBV13 and TRBJ1-2, is AAGVIQSPRHLIKEKRETATLKCYPIPRHDTVYWYQQGPGQDPQFLISFYEKMQSDKGSIPDRFSAQQFSDYHSELNMSSLELGDSALYFCASSDGTGDVGYGYTFGSGTRLTVV.

In DNA form, the CDR3 reads TGTGCCTGGGCCCCGGGACTAGCGGCCAATGAGCAGTTCTTC. This codes for CAWAPGLAANEQFF. This sequence joins TRBV30 and TRBJ2-1; 11 positions agree with TRBD2. The CDR3 loop spans 14 amino acids. The trim removed 5 bases at V and 6 bases at J, leaving 6 bases unmatched. Germline loops: CDR1 GTSNPN, CDR2 SVGIG (reference sequence).

V usage is TRBV19 and J usage is TRBJ2-7, with TRBD1 matching over 9 bases. This CDR3 is built from 14 residues. CDR1 and CDR2 (germline): LNHDA, SQIVND (reference sequence). J lost 3 bases, V lost 5 bases, and 5 bases had no gene match. The CDR3 spells CASSWGTGNYEQYF. CDR3 bases: TGTGCCAGTAGTTGGGGGACAGGGAACTACGAGCAGTACTTC.

J is TRBJ1-4 and V is TRBV7-9, with 10 positions matching TRBD1. The CDR3 loop spans 15 amino acids. Germline CDR1 is SEHNR and CDR2 is FQNEAQ (reference sequence). Trimming removed 5 bases from V and 6 bases from J; junction bases left unmatched: 6. The CDR3 DNA follows: TGTGCCAGCAGCACTCCGGGACAGGGGCATGAAAAACTGTTTTTT. This encodes CASSTPGQGHEKLFF.

V and J are TRBV5-1 and TRBJ2-1; possible D gene TRBD1, 5 bases. In germline, CDR1 is SGHRS, CDR2 YFSETQ. V was trimmed by 3 bases and J by 6 bases, leaving 7 bases between them. The CDR3 extends over 12 amino acids. CDR3 coding DNA: TGCGCCAGCAGCTCGGACACCAATGAGCAGTTCTTC. Translation: CASSSDTNEQFF. Full variable domain (outside the CDR3, taken from reference TRBV5-1 and TRBJ2-1): KAGVTQTPRYLIKTRGQQVTLSCSPISGHRSVSWYQQTPGQGLQFLFEYFSETQRNKGNFPGRFSGRQFSNSRSEMNVSTLELGDSALYLCASSSDTNEQFFGPGTRLTVL.

The chain recombines TRBV29-1 with TRBJ2-7; D is unresolved. Germline assignment: CDR1 SQVTM and CDR2 ANQGSEA. V lost 7 bases and J 3 bases, leaving 16 bases between the germline ends. This CDR3 region has 13 residues. CDR3 region: CSALVGDFYEQYF. CDR3 coding DNA: TGCAGCGCTCTTGTGGGTGACTTCTACGAGCAGTACTTC.

This clone is a singleton in its sample. CDR3 in amino acids: CASKTGTPTGELFF. The CDR3 nucleotides are TGTGCCAGCAAAACCGGGACACCTACCGGGGAGCTGTTTTTT. The chain joins TRBV28 to TRBJ2-2, with a possible D match to TRBD1 (6 bases). V dropped 7 bases and J dropped 5 bases, with 14 bases sitting between them. This CDR3 spans 14 amino acids. Looked up from germline, CDR1 is MDHEN and CDR2 is SYDVKM.

The V gene is TRBV4-1, the J gene TRBJ2-5; maybe TRBD2 (6 bases). V was clipped by 0 bases and J by 5 bases, with 13 bases between them. The CDR3 has 15 amino acids. CDR1 MGHRA and CDR2 YSYEKL come from the germline V gene. The CDR3 protein is CASSQDPGVEETQYF. The CDR3 nucleotides are TGCGCCAGCAGCCAAGATCCGGGGGTGGAGGAGACCCAGTACTTC.

This chain links TRBV7-9 with TRBJ2-1, with D possibly TRBD2 on 5 matching bases. Deletions cut 5 bases from V and 9 bases from J, with 29 bases between. Per germline, CDR1 SEHNR and CDR2 FQNEAQ (reference sequence). The CDR3 spans 18 residues. Here the CDR3 reads CASSDTGLPRRGFGEQFF. In nucleotides, the CDR3 is TGTGCCAGCAGCGACACTGGACTGCCCCGCAGAGGCTTCGGTGAGCAGTTCTTC.